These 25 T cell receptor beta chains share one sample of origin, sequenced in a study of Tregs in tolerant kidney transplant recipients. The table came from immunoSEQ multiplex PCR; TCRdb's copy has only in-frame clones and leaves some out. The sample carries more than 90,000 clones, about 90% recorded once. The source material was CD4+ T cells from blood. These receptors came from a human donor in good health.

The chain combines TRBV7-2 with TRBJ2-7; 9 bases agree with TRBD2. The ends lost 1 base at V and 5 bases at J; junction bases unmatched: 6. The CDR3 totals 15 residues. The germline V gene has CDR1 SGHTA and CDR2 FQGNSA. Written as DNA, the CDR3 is TGTGCCAGCAGCTTAGGCGCTAGCGGGAACAACGAGCAGTACTTC. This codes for CASSLGASGNNEQYF.

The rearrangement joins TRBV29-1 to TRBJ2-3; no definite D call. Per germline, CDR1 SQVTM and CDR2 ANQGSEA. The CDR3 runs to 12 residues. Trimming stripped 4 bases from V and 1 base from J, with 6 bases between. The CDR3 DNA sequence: TGCAGCGTTGGCTCCCGCACAGATACGCAGTATTTT. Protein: CSVGSRTDTQYF.

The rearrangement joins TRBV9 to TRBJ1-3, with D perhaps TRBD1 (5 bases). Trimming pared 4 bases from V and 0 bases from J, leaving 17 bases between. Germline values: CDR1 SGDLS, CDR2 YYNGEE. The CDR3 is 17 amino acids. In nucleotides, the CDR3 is TGTGCCAGCAGCATCGGGACGCCGGCCAACTCTGGAAACACCATATATTTT. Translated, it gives CASSIGTPANSGNTIYF.

The CDR3 loop is CASSDGGVKYEQYF. CDR3 nucleotide sequence: TGTGCCTCCTCCGACGGGGGCGTTAAATACGAGCAGTACTTC. V is TRBV19 and J is TRBJ2-7; possibly TRBD1 or TRBD2 for D (6 bases each). Trimming pared 11 bases from V and 4 bases from J, leaving 21 bases between. This CDR3 contains 14 residues. The germline V gene has CDR1 LNHDA and CDR2 SQIVND (reference sequence).

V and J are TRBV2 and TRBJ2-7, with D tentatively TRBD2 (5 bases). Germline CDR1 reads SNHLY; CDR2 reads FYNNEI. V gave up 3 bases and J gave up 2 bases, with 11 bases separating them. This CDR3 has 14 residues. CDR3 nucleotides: TGTGCCAGCAGTGACAGGCGGGTCCCCTACGAGCAGTACTTC. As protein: CASSDRRVPYEQYF.

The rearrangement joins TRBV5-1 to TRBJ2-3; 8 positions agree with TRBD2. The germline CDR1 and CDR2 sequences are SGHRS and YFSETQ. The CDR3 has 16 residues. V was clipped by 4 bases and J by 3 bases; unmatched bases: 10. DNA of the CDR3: TGCGCCAGCAGCCCGCCCTCGTTAGCGGGGACAGATACGCAGTATTTT. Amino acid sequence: CASSPPSLAGTDTQYF.

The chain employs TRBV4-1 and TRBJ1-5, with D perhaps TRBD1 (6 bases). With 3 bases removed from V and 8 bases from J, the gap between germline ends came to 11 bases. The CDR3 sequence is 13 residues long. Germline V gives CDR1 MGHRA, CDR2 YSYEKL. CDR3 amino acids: CASSQINREPQHF. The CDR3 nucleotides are TGCGCCAGCAGCCAGATTAACAGGGAGCCCCAGCATTTT.

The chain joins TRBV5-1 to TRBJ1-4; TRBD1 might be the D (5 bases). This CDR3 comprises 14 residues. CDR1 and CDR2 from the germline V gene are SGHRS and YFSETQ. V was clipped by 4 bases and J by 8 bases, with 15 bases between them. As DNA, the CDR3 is TGCGCCAGCAGCCCCCGGGCCAACAGGGAAAAACTGTTTTTT. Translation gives CASSPRANREKLFF. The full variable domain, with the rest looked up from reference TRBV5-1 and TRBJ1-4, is KAGVTQTPRYLIKTRGQQVTLSCSPISGHRSVSWYQQTPGQGLQFLFEYFSETQRNKGNFPGRFSGRQFSNSRSEMNVSTLELGDSALYLCASSPRANREKLFFGSGTQLSVL.

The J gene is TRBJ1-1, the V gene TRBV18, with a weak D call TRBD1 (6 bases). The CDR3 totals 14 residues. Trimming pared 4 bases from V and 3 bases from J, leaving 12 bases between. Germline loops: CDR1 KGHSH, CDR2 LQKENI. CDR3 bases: TGTGCCAGCTCACAGGGGGAGGGACACACTGAAGCTTTCTTT. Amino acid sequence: CASSQGEGHTEAFF.

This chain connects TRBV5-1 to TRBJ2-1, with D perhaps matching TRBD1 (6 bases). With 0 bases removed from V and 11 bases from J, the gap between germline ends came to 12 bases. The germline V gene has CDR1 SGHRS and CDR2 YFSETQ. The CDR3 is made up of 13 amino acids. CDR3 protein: CASSLANQGKQFF. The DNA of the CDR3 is TGCGCCAGCAGCTTGGCCAATCAGGGGAAGCAGTTCTTC.

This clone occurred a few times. CDR3 sequence reads: CATSRGQTNYGYTF. DNA of the CDR3: TGTGCCACCAGCAGGGGACAAACTAACTATGGCTACACCTTC. V is TRBV15 and J is TRBJ1-2; perhaps TRBD1 as D (6 bases). The CDR3 is 14 residues long. V shed 3 bases and J shed 0 bases, with 8 bases lying between them. CDR1 and CDR2 from the germline V gene are LNHNV and YYDKDF (reference sequence).

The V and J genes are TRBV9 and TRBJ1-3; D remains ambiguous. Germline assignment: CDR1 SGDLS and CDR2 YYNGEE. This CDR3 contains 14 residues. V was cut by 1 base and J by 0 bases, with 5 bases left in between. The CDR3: CASSVTPSGNTIYF. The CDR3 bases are TGTGCCAGCAGCGTAACCCCCTCTGGAAACACCATATATTTT. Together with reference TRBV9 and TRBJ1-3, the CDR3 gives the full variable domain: DSGVTQTPKHLITATGQRVTLRCSPRSGDLSVYWYQQSLDQGLQFLIQYYNGEERAKGNILERFSAQQFPDLHSELNLSSLELGDSALYFCASSVTPSGNTIYFGEGSWLTVV.

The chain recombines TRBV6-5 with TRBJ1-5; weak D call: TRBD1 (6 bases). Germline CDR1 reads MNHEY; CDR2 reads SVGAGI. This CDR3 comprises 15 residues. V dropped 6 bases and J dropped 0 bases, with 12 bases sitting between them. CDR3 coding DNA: TGTGCCAGCAGAGGAACAGGGAATAGCAATCAGCCCCAGCATTTT. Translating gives CASRGTGNSNQPQHF.

The CDR3 DNA reads TGTGCCAGCAGCATTAACCAGGGACTGAACACCGGGGAGCTGTTTTTT. It codes for CASSINQGLNTGELFF. This sequence joins TRBV7-9 and TRBJ2-2; tentative D call: TRBD2 (6 bases). This CDR3 comprises 16 residues. Germline V CDR1 and CDR2: SEHNR, FQNEAQ (reference sequence). V was trimmed by 5 bases and J by 1 base, leaving 14 bases between them.

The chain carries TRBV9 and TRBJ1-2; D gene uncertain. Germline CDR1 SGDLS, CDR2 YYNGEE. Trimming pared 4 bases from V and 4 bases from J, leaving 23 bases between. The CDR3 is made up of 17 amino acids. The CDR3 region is CASSPRLGGITFYGYTF. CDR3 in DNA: TGTGCCAGCAGCCCCCGTCTTGGCGGTATAACCTTCTATGGCTACACCTTC.

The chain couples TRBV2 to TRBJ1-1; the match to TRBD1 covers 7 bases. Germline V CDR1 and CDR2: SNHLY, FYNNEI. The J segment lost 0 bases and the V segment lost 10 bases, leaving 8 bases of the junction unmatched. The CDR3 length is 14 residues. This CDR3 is CAIRSTGLNTEAFF. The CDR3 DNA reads TGTGCCATTCGATCGACAGGGTTGAACACTGAAGCTTTCTTT.

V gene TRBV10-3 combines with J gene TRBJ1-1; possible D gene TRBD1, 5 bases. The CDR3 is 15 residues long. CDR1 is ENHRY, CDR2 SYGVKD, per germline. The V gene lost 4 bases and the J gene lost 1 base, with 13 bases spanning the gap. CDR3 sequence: CAISGARTPNTEAFF. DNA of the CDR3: TGTGCCATCAGTGGGGCCAGGACACCGAACACTGAAGCTTTCTTT.

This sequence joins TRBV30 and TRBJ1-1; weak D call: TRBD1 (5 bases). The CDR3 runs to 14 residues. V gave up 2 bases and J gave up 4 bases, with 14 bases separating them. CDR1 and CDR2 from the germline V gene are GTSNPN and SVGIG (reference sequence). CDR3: CAWSRDSLSTEAFF. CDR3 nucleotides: TGTGCCTGGAGTAGAGACAGTTTGTCCACTGAAGCTTTCTTT.

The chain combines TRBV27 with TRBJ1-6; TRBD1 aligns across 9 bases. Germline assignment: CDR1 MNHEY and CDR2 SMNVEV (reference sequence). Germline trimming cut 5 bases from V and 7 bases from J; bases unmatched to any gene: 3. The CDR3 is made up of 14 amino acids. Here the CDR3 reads CASSGQGRNSPLHF. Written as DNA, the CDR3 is TGTGCCAGCAGTGGACAGGGGAGGAATTCACCCCTCCACTTT.

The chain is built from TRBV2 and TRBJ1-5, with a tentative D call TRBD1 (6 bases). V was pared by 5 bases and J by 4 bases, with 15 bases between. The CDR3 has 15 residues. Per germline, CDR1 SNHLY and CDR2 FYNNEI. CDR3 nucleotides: TGTGCCAGCAGTCGGGCGGACAGTGGGAATCAGCCCCAGCATTTT. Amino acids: CASSRADSGNQPQHF.

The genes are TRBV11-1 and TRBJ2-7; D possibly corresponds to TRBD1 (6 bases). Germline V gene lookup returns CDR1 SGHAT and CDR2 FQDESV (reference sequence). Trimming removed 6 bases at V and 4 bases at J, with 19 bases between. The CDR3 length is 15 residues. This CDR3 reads CASRDRDTGFYEQYF. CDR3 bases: TGTGCCAGCAGGGATCGGGACACCGGGTTTTACGAGCAGTACTTC.

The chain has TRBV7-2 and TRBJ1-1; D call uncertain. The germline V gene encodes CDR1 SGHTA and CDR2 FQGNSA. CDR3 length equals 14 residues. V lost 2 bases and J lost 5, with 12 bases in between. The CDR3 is CASSLNLQLTEAFF. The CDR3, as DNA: TGTGCCAGCAGCTTAAATCTACAGCTAACTGAAGCTTTCTTT.

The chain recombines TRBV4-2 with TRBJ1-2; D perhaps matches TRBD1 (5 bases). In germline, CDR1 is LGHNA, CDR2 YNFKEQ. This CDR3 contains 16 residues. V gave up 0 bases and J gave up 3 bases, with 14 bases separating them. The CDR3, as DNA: TGTGCCAGCAGCCAAGATATTTGGGGGGGATACTATGGCTACACCTTC. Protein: CASSQDIWGGYYGYTF.

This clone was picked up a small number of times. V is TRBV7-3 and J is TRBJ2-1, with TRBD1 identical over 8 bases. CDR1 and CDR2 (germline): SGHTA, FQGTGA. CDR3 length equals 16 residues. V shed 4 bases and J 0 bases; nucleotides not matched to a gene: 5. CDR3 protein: CASSSTGTGSYNEQFF. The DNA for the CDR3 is TGTGCCAGCAGCTCAACCGGGACAGGCTCCTACAATGAGCAGTTCTTC.

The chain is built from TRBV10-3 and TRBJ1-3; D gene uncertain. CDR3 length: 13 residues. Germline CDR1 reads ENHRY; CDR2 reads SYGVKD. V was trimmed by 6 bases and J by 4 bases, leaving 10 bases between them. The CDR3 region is CAIRDGNGNTIYF. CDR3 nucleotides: TGTGCCATCAGGGACGGGAACGGAAACACCATATATTTT.